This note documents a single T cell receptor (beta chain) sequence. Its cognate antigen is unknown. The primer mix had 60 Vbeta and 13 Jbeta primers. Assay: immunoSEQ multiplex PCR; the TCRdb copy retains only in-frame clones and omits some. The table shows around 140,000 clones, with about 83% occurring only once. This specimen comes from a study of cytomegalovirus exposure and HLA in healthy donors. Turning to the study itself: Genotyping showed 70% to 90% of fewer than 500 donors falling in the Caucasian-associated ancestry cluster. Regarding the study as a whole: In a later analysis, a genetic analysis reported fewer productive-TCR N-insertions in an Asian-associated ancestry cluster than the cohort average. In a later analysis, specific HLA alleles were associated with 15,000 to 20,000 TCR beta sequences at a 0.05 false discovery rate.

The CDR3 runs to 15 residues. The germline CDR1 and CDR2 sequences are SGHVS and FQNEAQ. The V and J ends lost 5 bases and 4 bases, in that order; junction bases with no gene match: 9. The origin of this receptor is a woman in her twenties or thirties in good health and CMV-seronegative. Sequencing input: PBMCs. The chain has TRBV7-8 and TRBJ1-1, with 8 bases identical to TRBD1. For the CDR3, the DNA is TGTGCCAGCAGCGCGGACAGGGCCGGGCTCACTGAAGCTTTCTTT. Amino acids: CASSADRAGLTEAFF.